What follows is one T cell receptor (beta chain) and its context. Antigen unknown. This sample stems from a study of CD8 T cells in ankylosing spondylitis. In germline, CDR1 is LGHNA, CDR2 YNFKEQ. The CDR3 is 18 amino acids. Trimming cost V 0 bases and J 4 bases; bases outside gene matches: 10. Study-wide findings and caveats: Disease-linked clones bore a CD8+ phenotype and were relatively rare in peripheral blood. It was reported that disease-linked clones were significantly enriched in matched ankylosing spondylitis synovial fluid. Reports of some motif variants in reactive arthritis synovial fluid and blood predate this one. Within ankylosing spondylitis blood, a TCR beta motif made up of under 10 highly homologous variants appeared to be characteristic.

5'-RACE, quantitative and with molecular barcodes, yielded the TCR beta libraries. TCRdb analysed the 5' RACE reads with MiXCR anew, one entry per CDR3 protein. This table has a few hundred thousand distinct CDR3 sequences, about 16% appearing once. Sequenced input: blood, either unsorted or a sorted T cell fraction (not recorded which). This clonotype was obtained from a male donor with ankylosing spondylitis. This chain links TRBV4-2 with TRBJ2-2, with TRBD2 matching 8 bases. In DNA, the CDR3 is TGTGCCAGCAGCCAAGAGGGGTCCCTAGCGGGCTCCACCGGGGAGCTGTTTTTT. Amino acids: CASSQEGSLAGSTGELFF.